Detailed here is one TCR beta chain. Its antigen is unknown. No clone much larger than this one lies a single base away; base qualities are absent. The time point label, read with the paper, signifies: baseline before first vaccination. The vaccinee samples were drawn from two UK trials, COV001 and COV002, one of which was a single-blind randomized controlled phase 2/3 trial testing AZD1222 (ChAdOx1 nCoV-19) in healthy adults. Trial participant PBMC samples were collected at day 0 and day 28 after the second dose for TCRbeta chain sequencing. The data originate from a study of T cell responses to AZD1222 COVID-19 vaccine (dated by TCRdb to about 2021). In terms of the full investigation: AZD1222 recipients given second doses at about 4 weeks or at about 12 weeks were pooled, since spike-specific TCR depth and breadth were not found to differ between the two schedules. TCR sequencing covered more than 230 trial participants: approximately 200 given two doses of AZD1222 and 26 given two doses of MenACWY control vaccine. Trial participants were enrolled by age into subgroups of 18-55, 56-69 and 70-plus years, and roughly 150, 30 and 60 TCR-sequenced participants, respectively, were included in these subgroups.

Beyond this particular receptor, the publication reports: A significant rise in spike-specific TCR breadth and depth was observed after two AZD1222 doses relative to day 0 and relative to MenACWY recipients. In the small 56-69-year group, the increase in depth fell short of significance, most likely because of low power. Vaccine-associated CD4 TCRs spanned the whole spike protein, with dominant responses in regions 160-218 and 743-854. Reportedly, almost half of the unique spike-specific TCRs recognized epitopes lying outside the regions that are mutated in the B.1.351 and B.1.1.7 variants. Only five to seven AZD1222 recipients were SARS-CoV-2 seropositive at baseline, limiting conclusions about previously exposed vaccinees. Participants were mostly white British and included more females than males, and it was suggested by the authors that clonal diversity may have been underestimated. Because no day 14 peak-response samples were available, the repertoires could be characterized only after the peak T cell response.

CDR1 LGHNA and CDR2 YSLEER were looked up in the germline V gene. Trimming accounts for 3 bases at V and 13 bases at J, while the number of junction bases matched to no gene is 13. Including the terminal cysteine and phenylalanine, the CDR3 comprises 15 residues. Just CDR3 DNA is preserved here, 45 bases in frame from base 1. The CDR3 regions of human TCRbeta chains were analyzed by immunosequencing. The original pipeline was this. Repertoire TCRs were checked for matches against a reference library of SARS-CoV-2-specific TCRs that had been generated using the MIRA antigen-specificity platform. Breadth was defined as the fraction of unique TCRs that were SARS-CoV-2-associated, and depth was defined as the fraction of total T cells that were SARS-CoV-2-associated. Using the MIRA data, every spike-specific TCR was mapped to the spike region that the TCR reacted to and assigned to either a CD4 or a CD8 class. Log10-transformed breadth and depth values were compared by one-way ANOVA with Sidak's multiple comparisons tests. The source is immuneACCESS, and TCRdb retained only in-frame sequences with V and J called. Part of the clones is not carried over; for the studies checked, unresolved V genes explain less than half of this, and the remainder is unexplained. V and J calls and clone size are those listed in that table; D and trimming were worked out from the DNA. This sample holds 90,000 to 120,000 clones; approximately 89% were observed only once. Clones ranked in the top ten supply around 8.7% of the sample.

Sequenced here: peripheral blood, sampled on day 0 of AZD1222 vaccination. This chain is built from TRBV4-3 and TRBJ1-1, with 11 bases in between that match TRBD1. The receptor was isolated from an adult in good health. The CDR3: CASSHDPGQGAQGFF. The DNA reads as follows: TGCGCCAGCAGCCATGATCCTGGACAGGGGGCTCAAGGTTTCTTT.